The rows below give T cell receptor beta chains drawn from one sample of a study of shared clonotypes between healthy human individuals. Measured with immunoSEQ multiplex PCR; TCRdb has only the in-frame clones, and not every one. The repertoire has a few million clones, over 85% of them found once; the top ten carry 0.14%. The sequenced sample consisted of naive CD4+ T cells sorted from blood. These receptors were collected from a man younger than 35 in good health. The CDR3 runs from the conserved cysteine through the conserved F or W. Each record gives: CDR3 protein, CDR3 DNA, D gene, J gene, clone size, V gene. D genes are given only for firm matches. Clone size is given for some rows only: seen once, a few or many times, or a class if the clone is expanded.

CDR3aa: CASSLSQANYGYTF
CDR3nt: TGCGCCAGCAGCTTGTCACAGGCTAACTATGGCTACACCTTC
d_gene: .
j_gene: TRBJ1-2
abundance: once
v_gene: TRBV5-1

CDR3aa: CASSKEGLAGGSGSDTQYF
CDR3nt: TGTGCCAGCAGCAAAGAGGGACTAGCGGGGGGGAGCGGATCAGATACGCAGTATTTT
d_gene: .
j_gene: TRBJ2-3
abundance: .
v_gene: TRBV21-1

CDR3aa: CASSLMGRQAKETQYF
CDR3nt: TGTGCCAGCAGCTTAATGGGAAGACAGGCCAAAGAGACCCAGTACTTC
d_gene: .
j_gene: TRBJ2-5
abundance: .
v_gene: TRBV7-9

CDR3aa: CSASARGSYTF
CDR3nt: TGCAGTGCTAGCGCCCGGGGTAGCTACACCTTC
d_gene: .
j_gene: TRBJ1-2
abundance: .
v_gene: TRBV20-1

CDR3aa: CASSLQGSYNEQFF
CDR3nt: TGTGCCAGCAGCTTACAGGGCTCCTACAATGAGCAGTTCTTC
d_gene: .
j_gene: TRBJ2-1
abundance: few
v_gene: TRBV5-5

CDR3aa: CASSKGGTTNNEQFF
CDR3nt: TGTGCCAGCAGCAAAGGGGGGACTACTAACAATGAGCAGTTCTTC
d_gene: .
j_gene: TRBJ2-1
abundance: .
v_gene: TRBV21-1

CDR3aa: CASNKEINTEAFF
CDR3nt: TGCGCCAGCAATAAGGAGATAAACACTGAAGCTTTCTTT
d_gene: .
j_gene: TRBJ1-1
abundance: .
v_gene: TRBV5-1

CDR3aa: CAWTWGAGANVLTF
CDR3nt: TGTGCCTGGACCTGGGGGGCTGGGGCCAACGTCCTGACTTTC
d_gene: .
j_gene: TRBJ2-6
abundance: .
v_gene: TRBV30

CDR3aa: CASSFGVDQPQHF
CDR3nt: TGCGCCAGCAGCTTCGGGGTCGATCAGCCCCAGCATTTT
d_gene: .
j_gene: TRBJ1-5
abundance: .
v_gene: TRBV5-1

CDR3aa: CASSRHPGGGEETQYF
CDR3nt: TGTGCCAGCAGTAGGCACCCCGGCGGGGGGGAAGAGACCCAGTACTTC
d_gene: TRBD2
j_gene: TRBJ2-5
abundance: .
v_gene: TRBV25-1

CDR3aa: CASSSPGQGAKGTDTQYF
CDR3nt: TGTGCCAGCAGCTCTCCGGGACAGGGGGCGAAAGGCACAGATACGCAGTATTTT
d_gene: TRBD1
j_gene: TRBJ2-3
abundance: .
v_gene: TRBV5-4

CDR3aa: CASSLVEGSEFF
CDR3nt: TGTGCCAGCAGCTTAGTTGAGGGAAGTGAGTTCTTC
d_gene: .
j_gene: TRBJ2-1
abundance: .
v_gene: TRBV7-2

CDR3aa: CASSKVTAGTGELFF
CDR3nt: TGTGCCAGTAGTAAGGTGACCGCGGGCACCGGGGAGCTGTTTTTT
d_gene: .
j_gene: TRBJ2-2
abundance: .
v_gene: TRBV19

CDR3aa: CASSLELNLNTEAFF
CDR3nt: TGTGCCAGCAGCTTAGAGCTAAACTTGAACACTGAAGCTTTCTTT
d_gene: .
j_gene: TRBJ1-1
abundance: .
v_gene: TRBV7-9